This TCR beta chain was obtained from a study of blood T cell repertoires in COVID-19. Overall study: Specimens from acute and convalescent COVID-19 originated in the United States, Italy and Spain. Sources were T cells, B-cell-depleted T cells, or PBMCs; the material itself was cDNA or gDNA.

As handled by the study authors: By means of reference gene primer amplification, nucleated cell counts were estimated. Sequencing was performed with immunoSEQ multiplex PCR; in TCRdb, only in-frame clones are kept and a portion is missing. That table gives V, J and clone size, and the DNA gave D and trimming. The repertoire includes under 250,000 clones, 85% to 90% of them detected once, and roughly 12% sits in the top ten. While infection was still active, Seattle patients were enrolled and then followed longitudinally. Germline-derived CDR1 and CDR2 are LGHNA and YSLEER. The junction had 8 bases not matched to a gene; V was cut back by 0 bases and J by 6 bases. The CDR3 totals 15 residues.

The clonotype originates from a man in his forties or fifties with COVID-19, enrolled during active disease. The sequenced sample was peripheral blood. The rearrangement links TRBV4-3 to TRBJ2-7; TRBD1 matches at 7 bases. In DNA, the CDR3 is TGCGCCAGCAGCCAAGATCTTACAGGGGCGCGCGAGCAGTACTTC. Translated: CASSQDLTGAREQYF.